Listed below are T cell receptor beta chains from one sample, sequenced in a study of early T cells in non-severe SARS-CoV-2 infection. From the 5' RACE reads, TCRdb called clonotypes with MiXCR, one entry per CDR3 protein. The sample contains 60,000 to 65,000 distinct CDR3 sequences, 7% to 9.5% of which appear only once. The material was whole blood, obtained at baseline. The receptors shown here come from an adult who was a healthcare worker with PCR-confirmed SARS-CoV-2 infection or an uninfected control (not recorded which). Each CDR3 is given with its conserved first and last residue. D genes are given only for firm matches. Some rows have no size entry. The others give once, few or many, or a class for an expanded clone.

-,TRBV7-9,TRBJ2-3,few,TGTGCCAGCAGCTCCAGTATCACAGATACGCAGTATTTT,CASSSSITDTQYF
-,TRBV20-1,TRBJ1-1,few,TGCAGTGCTAATGCCCGGCTCATGAACACTGAAGCTTTCTTT,CSANARLMNTEAFF
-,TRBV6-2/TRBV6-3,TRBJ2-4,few,TGTGCCAGCAGAGGGGACCTACGGGACATTCAGTACTTC,CASRGDLRDIQYF
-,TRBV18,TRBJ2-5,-,TGTGCCAGCTCACCAGCGGTCCAAGAGACCCAGTACTTC,CASSPAVQETQYF
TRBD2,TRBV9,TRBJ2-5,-,TGTGCCAGCAGCCCGAGCGGGAAAGAGACCCAGTACTTC,CASSPSGKETQYF
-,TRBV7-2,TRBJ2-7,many,TGTGCCAGCAGCTTAGGCCGGGCACCATCCTACGAGCAGTACTTC,CASSLGRAPSYEQYF
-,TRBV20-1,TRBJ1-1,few,TGCAGTGCTCAACGGACAAGAGCGAACACTGAAGCTTTCTTT,CSAQRTRANTEAFF
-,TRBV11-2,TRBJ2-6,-,TGTGCCAGCAGCCCACAGGTCTCTGGGGCCAACGTCCTGACTTTC,CASSPQVSGANVLTF
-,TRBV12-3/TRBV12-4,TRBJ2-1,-,TGTGCCAGCAGTGGCTCGGGCCTCCCCTACAATGAGCAGTTCTTC,CASSGSGLPYNEQFF
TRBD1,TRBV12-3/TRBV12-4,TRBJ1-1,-,TGTGCCAGCACTAGACAGGGCCGAACTGAAGCTTTCTTT,CASTRQGRTEAFF
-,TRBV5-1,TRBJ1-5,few,TGCGCCAGCAGCCTCAGGCCGGGGAGCAATCAGCCCCAGCATTTT,CASSLRPGSNQPQHF
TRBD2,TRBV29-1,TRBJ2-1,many,TGCAGCGTTGCCTCCGGGACTAACCACAATGAGCAGTTCTTC,CSVASGTNHNEQFF
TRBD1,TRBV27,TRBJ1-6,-,TGTGCCAGCAGTCATAGGGCCGGGACAGTGGTTTCACCCCTCCACTTT,CASSHRAGTVVSPLHF
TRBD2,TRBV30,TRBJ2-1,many,TGTGCCTGGAGTGTACTTCACGGGACTAGCAGTTACAATGAGCAGTTCTTC,CAWSVLHGTSSYNEQFF
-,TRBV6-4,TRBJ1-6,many,TGTGCCAGCAGCCAGGAGTTGTATAATTCACCCCTCCACTTT,CASSQELYNSPLHF
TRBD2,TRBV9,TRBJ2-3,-,TGTGCCAGCAGCGTAGCCCAGGGACTAGACGTGCTAGATACGCAGTATTTT,CASSVAQGLDVLDTQYF
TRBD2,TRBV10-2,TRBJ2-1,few,TGCGCCAGCAAGGGACTAGCGGGAGCTTACAATGAGCAGTTCTTC,CASKGLAGAYNEQFF
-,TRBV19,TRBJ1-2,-,TGTGCCAGTAGTAATCCTCAGGGAGGAACCTATGGCTACACCTTC,CASSNPQGGTYGYTF
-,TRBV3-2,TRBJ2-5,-,TGTGCCAGCAGCCAAGGCCGGACCCAAGAGACCCAGTACTTC,CASSQGRTQETQYF
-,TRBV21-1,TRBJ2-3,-,TGTGCCAGCAAAAGGGGGCACACAGGGCGAGATACGCAGTATTTT,CASKRGHTGRDTQYF
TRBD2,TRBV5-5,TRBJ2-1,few,TGTGCCAGCAGTAGCTTAAGTGGTGGGACTACCCCGAGTGCGCAGTTCTTC,CASSSLSGGTTPSAQFF
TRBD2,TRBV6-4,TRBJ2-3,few,TGTGCCAGCAGTCAGGAGCGGGGAAGCACAGATACGCAGTATTTT,CASSQERGSTDTQYF
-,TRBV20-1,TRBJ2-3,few,TGCAGTGCTTCCACCTTTGCGGACTACATCGATACGCAGTATTTT,CSASTFADYIDTQYF
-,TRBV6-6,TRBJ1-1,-,TGTGCCAGCAGTTCCACCGTATTCGTCGGGAACACTGAAGCTTTCTTT,CASSSTVFVGNTEAFF
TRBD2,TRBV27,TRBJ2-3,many,TGTGCCAGCAGTTTTGGGCTAGCGGGAGCCCTTAGCACAGATACGCAGTATTTT,CASSFGLAGALSTDTQYF
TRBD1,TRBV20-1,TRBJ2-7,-,TGCAGTGCGGGTAGACAGGGGGCGGCCTACGAGCAGTACTTC,CSAGRQGAAYEQYF
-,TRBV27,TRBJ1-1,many,TGTGCCAGCAGTCCCTCGGGAGCTTTGGCTTTCTTT,CASSPSGALAFF
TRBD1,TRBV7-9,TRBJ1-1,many,TGTGCCAGCAGCGAGGCAGGGGGCACTGAAGCTTTCTTT,CASSEAGGTEAFF
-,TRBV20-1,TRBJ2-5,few,TGCAGTGCTAGTCCTATAGAGACCCAGTACTTC,CSASPIETQYF
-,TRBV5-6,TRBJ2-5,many,TGTGCCAGCAGCTTGAGGGGAGAGACCCAGTACTTC,CASSLRGETQYF
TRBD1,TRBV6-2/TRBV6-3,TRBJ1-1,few,TGTGCCAGCAGACCCACCCGGACAGGTGGCATCACTGAAGCTTTCTTT,CASRPTRTGGITEAFF
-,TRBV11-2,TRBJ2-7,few,TGTGCCAGCAGTTCATCTGGACAGACCTACGAGCAGTACTTC,CASSSSGQTYEQYF
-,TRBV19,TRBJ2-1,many,TGTGCCAGTAGAGTGGATAGGAGCTCCTACAATGAGCAGTTCTTC,CASRVDRSSYNEQFF
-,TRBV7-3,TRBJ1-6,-,TGTGCCAGCAGCCAGGACGGCTATAATTCACCCCTCCACTTT,CASSQDGYNSPLHF
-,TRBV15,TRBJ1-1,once,TGTGCCACCAGCAGAGACAATCACCGGGAGGCTTTCTTT,CATSRDNHREAFF
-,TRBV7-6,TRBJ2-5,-,TGTGCCAGCAGCTCCCGACAGGGGAGGGGCAAAGAGACCCAGTACTTC,CASSSRQGRGKETQYF
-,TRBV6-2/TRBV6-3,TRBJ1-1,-,TGTGCCAGCAGTTACTCAGGGGGGGCAACCTGGGCTTTCTTT,CASSYSGGATWAFF
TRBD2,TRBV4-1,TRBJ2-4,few,TGCGCCAGCAGCCAAGGACGCGCTAGCGGGAGGGCGGACATTCAGTACTTC,CASSQGRASGRADIQYF
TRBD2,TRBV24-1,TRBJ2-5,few,TGTGCCACCAGTGCCTATCGGAGCGGGAGGATGGAGACCCAGTACTTC,CATSAYRSGRMETQYF
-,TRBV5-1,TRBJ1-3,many,TGCGCCAGCAGCTTGAGCGGATTCTCTGGAAACACCATATATTTT,CASSLSGFSGNTIYF
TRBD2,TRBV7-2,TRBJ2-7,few,TGTGCCAGCAGCTTCATGTCACTAGCGGGAACCTACGAGCAGTACTTC,CASSFMSLAGTYEQYF
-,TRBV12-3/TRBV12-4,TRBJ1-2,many,TGTGCCAGCAGTTTAACCAGTTATGGCTACACCTTC,CASSLTSYGYTF
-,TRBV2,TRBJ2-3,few,TGTGCCAGCAAGAGCGGAAGCACAGATACGCAGTATTTT,CASKSGSTDTQYF
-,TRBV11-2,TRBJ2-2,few,TGTGCCAGCAAAGGAGCCGGGGAGCTGTTTTTT,CASKGAGELFF
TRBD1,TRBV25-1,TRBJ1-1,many,TGTGCCAGCCGGGGACAGCGCAACACTGAAGCTTTCTTT,CASRGQRNTEAFF
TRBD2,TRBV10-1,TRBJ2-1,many,TGCGCCAGCAGTGAAACACTAGCGGGAGGACGAGAGCAGTTCTTC,CASSETLAGGREQFF
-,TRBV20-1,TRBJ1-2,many,TGCAGTGCTAGTCCCAGGGGAGGCTATGGCTACACCTTC,CSASPRGGYGYTF
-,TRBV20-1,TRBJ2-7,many,TGCAGTGCTAGAGTCGGGGCTTACTACGAGCAGTACTTC,CSARVGAYYEQYF
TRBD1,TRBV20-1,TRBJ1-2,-,TGCAGTGCTACCGGGACAGTCTATGGCTACACCTTC,CSATGTVYGYTF
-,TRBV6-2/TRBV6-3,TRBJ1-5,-,TGTGCCAGCAGACAGGATAGCAATCAGCCCCAGCATTTT,CASRQDSNQPQHF
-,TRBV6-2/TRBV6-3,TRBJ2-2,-,TGTGCCAGCAGTTACACAGTCACCGGGGAGCTGTTTTTT,CASSYTVTGELFF
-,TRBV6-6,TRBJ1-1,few,TGTGCCAGCAGTTATGCTTTGGGGGTCGGGCGAGCTTTCTTT,CASSYALGVGRAFF
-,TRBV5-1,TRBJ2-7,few,TGCGCCAGCAGCTTATACGGGATGGCCTACGAGCAGTACTTC,CASSLYGMAYEQYF